The clone carrying this T cell receptor beta chain is judged large (0.1 to 1%). Germline is not matched at one junction end, which may reflect a read error. TCRdb re-called the 5' RACE reads with MiXCR, one entry per CDR3 protein. The sample yields over 950 distinct CDR3 sequences, roughly 29% seen once. This sample was included in a study of spatial heterogeneity in lung cancer. Study at large: There were consistently more beta-chain sequences detected than alpha-chain sequences.

CDR1 and CDR2 from the germline V gene are SSHAT and FNYEAQ (reference sequence). The CDR3 sequence is 14 residues long. Time point reported: sample taken at primary tumor resection. The donor population consisted of some 70 patients with untreated, early-stage non-small cell lung cancer. Unsorted samples of tumor, nontumor lung or frozen PBMC had their whole RNA sequenced. The origin of this receptor is a female donor with early-stage non-small cell lung cancer. The chain employs TRBV7-7 and TRBJ1-4; unclear D gene. Source: normal lung tissue next to the tumor, taken at surgery. The CDR3 nucleotides read TGTGCTAGCAGCCCAGGATTAACTAATGAAAAACTGTTTTTT. Protein: CASSPGLTNEKLFF.